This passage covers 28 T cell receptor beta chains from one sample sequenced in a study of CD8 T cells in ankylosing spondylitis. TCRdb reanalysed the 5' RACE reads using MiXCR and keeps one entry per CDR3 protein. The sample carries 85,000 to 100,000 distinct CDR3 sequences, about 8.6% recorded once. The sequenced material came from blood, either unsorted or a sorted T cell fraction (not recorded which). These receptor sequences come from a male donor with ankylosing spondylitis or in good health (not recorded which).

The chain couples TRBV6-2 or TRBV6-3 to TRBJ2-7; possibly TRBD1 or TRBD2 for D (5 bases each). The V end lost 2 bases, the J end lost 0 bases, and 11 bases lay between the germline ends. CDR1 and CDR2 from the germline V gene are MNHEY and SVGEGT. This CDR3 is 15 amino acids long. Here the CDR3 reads CASSYGTDSSYEQYF. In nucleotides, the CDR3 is TGTGCCAGCAGTTACGGGACCGACAGCTCCTACGAGCAGTACTTC.

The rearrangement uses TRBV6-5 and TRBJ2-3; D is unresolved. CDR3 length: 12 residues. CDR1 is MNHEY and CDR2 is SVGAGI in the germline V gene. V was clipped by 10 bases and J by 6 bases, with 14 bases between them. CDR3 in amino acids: CANSPRADTQYF. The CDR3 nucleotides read TGTGCCAACAGCCCACGTGCCGATACGCAGTATTTT.

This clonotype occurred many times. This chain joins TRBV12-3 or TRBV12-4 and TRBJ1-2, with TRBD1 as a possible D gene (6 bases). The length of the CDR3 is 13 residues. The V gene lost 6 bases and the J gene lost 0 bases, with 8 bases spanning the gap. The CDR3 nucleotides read TGTGCCAGCAGCTGGACAGCTAACTATGGCTACACCTTC. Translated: CASSWTANYGYTF.

DNA of the CDR3: TGTGCCAGTAGTCAGAGACAGGGGGCGACCGGGGAGCTGTTTTTT. It specifies CASSQRQGATGELFF. V gene TRBV19 combines with J gene TRBJ2-2; 10 bases align to TRBD1. This CDR3 has 15 residues. V lost 5 bases and J lost 5; bases outside the gene matches: 5. CDR1 is LNHDA, CDR2 SQIVND, per germline (reference sequence).

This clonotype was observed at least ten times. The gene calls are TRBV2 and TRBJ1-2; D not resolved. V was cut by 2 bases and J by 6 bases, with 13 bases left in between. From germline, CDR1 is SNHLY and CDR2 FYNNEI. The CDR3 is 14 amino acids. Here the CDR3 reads CASSEPGPYDGYTF. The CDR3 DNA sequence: TGTGCCAGCAGTGAACCGGGTCCTTATGATGGCTACACCTTC.

This CDR3 reads CAIRGQASWTQYF. CDR3 sequence (DNA): TGTGCCATCAGGGGCCAGGCCTCATGGACGCAGTATTTT. The chain uses TRBV10-3 and TRBJ2-3; D is uncertain. Trimming left V 6 bases short and J 9 bases short, with 16 bases between. Germline V gene data show CDR1 as ENHRY and CDR2 as SYGVKD. The CDR3 length is 13 residues.

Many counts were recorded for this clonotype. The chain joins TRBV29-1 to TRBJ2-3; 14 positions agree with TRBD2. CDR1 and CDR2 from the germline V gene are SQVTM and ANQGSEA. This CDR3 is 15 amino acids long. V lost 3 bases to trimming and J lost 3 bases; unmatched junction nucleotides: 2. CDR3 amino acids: CSVDGLAGGTDTQYF. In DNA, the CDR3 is TGCAGCGTTGACGGACTAGCGGGAGGAACAGATACGCAGTATTTT.

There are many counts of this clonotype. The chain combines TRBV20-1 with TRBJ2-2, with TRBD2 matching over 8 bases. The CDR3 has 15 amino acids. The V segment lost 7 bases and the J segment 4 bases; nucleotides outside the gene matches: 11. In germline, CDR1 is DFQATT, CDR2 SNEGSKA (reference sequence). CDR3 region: CSVPGTRAGTGELFF. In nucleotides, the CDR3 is TGCAGTGTTCCCGGGACTAGGGCGGGCACCGGGGAGCTGTTTTTT.

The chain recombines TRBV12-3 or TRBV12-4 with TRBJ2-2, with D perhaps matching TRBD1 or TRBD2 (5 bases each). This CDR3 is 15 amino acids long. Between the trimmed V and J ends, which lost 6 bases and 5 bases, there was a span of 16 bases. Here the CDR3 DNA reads TGTGCCAGCAGCCCACCGGGACCGGGGACCGGGGAGCTGTTTTTT. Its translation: CASSPPGPGTGELFF.

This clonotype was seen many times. The CDR3 DNA reads TGCGCCAGCAGCTTGCTCGGACAGGGTAATCAGCCCCAGCATTTT. It translates to CASSLLGQGNQPQHF. The chain has TRBV5-1 and TRBJ1-5; 8 positions agree with TRBD1. The CDR3 runs 15 residues. Looked up from germline, CDR1 is SGHRS and CDR2 is YFSETQ. V lost 1 base and J lost 4; bases outside the gene matches: 4.

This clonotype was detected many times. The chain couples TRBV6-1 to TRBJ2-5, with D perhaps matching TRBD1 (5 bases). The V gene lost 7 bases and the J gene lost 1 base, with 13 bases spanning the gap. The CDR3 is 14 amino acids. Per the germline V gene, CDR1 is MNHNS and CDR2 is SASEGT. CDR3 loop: CASTWSQGQETQYF. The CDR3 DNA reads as TGTGCCAGCACCTGGTCCCAGGGCCAAGAGACCCAGTACTTC.

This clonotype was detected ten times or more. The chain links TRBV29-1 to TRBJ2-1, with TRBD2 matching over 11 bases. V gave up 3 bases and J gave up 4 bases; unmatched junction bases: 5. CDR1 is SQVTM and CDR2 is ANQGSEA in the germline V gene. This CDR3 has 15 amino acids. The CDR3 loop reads CSVDRGLAEYNEQFF. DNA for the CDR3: TGCAGCGTTGATAGGGGACTAGCGGAATACAATGAGCAGTTCTTC.

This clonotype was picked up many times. The CDR3, as DNA: TGTGCCAGCAGTGAGGGTGGGTGGCCTGAAGCTTTCTTT. It codes for CASSEGGWPEAFF. This rearrangement joins TRBV27 to TRBJ1-1; no clear D gene. The CDR3 is made up of 13 amino acids. Deletions cut 5 bases from V and 6 bases from J, with 13 bases between. Germline CDR1 reads MNHEY; CDR2 reads SMNVEV (reference sequence).

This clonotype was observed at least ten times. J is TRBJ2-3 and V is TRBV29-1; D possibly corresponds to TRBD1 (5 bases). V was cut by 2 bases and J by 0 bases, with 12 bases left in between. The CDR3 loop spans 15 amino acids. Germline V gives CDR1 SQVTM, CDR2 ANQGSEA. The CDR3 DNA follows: TGCAGCGTTGAACGGGCAGGGTGGAGCACAGATACGCAGTATTTT. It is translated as CSVERAGWSTDTQYF.

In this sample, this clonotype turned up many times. The CDR3 protein is CASSIMETGGYNEQFF. CDR3 coding DNA: TGCGCCAGCAGCATAATGGAGACAGGGGGCTACAATGAGCAGTTCTTC. The J gene is TRBJ2-1, the V gene TRBV5-1; 9 bases agree with TRBD1. The germline V gene has CDR1 SGHRS and CDR2 YFSETQ. CDR3 length: 16 amino acids. Losses at the gene ends were 4 bases for V and 3 bases for J; bases not matched to a gene: 8.

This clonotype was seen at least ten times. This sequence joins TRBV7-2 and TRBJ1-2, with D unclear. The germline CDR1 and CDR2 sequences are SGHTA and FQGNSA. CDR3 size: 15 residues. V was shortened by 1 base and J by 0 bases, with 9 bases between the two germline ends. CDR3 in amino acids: CASSLEPYPNYGYTF. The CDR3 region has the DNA TGTGCCAGCAGCTTAGAACCTTACCCTAACTATGGCTACACCTTC.

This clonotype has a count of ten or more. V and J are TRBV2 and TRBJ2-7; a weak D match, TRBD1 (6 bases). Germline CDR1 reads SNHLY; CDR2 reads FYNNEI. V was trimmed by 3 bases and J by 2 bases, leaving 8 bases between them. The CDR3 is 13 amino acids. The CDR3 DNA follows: TGTGCCAGCAGTGACAGGGGAACCTACGAGCAGTACTTC. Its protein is CASSDRGTYEQYF.

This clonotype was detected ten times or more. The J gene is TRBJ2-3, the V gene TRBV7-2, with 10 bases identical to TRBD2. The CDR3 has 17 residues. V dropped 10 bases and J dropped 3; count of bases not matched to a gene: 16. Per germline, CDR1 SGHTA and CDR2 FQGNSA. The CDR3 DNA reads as TGTGCCACTGGTCGCAGCGGGGGGGCCACGGGGACAGATACGCAGTATTTT. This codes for CATGRSGGATGTDTQYF.

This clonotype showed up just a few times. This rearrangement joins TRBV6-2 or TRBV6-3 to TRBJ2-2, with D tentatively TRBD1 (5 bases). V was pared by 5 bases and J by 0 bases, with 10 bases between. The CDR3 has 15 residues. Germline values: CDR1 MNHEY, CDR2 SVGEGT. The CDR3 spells CASSIRRANTGELFF. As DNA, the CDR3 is TGTGCCAGCAGTATCCGCAGGGCGAACACCGGGGAGCTGTTTTTT.

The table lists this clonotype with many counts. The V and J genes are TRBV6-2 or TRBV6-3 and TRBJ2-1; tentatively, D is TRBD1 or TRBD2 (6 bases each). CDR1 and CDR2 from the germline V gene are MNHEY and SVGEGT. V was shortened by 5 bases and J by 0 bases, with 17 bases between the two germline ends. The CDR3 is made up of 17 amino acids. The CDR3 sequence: CASSRRGVRSSYNEQFF. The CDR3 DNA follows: TGTGCCAGCAGTCGTAGGGGGGTTCGTAGCTCCTACAATGAGCAGTTCTTC.

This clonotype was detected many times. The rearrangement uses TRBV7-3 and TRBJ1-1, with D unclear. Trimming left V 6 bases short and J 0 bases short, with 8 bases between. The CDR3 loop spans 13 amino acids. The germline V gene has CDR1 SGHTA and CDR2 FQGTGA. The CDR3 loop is CASSRNLNTEAFF. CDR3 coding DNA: TGTGCCAGCAGTCGGAACTTGAACACTGAAGCTTTCTTT.

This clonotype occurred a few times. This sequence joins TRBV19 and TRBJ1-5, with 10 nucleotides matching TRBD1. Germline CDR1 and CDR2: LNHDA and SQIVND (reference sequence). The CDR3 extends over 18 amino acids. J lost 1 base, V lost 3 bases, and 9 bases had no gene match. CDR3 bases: TGTGCCAGTAGTATCGCCGCGGGACAGGGGAAAAGCAATCAGCCCCAGCATTTT. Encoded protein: CASSIAAGQGKSNQPQHF.

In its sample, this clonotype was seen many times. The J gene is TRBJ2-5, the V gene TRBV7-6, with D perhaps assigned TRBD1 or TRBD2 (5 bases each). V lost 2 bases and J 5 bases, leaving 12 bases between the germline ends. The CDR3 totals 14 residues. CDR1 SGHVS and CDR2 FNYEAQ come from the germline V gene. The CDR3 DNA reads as TGTGCCAGCAGCTTATGGTCCTGGGGGGAGACCCAGTACTTC. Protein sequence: CASSLWSWGETQYF.

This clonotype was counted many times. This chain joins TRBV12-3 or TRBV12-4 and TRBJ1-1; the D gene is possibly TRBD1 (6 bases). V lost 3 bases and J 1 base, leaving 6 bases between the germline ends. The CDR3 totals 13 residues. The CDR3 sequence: CASSFRGNTEAFF. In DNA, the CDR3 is TGTGCCAGCAGTTTCAGGGGGAACACTGAAGCTTTCTTT.

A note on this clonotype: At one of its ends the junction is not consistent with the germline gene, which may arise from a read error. CDR3 nucleotide sequence: TGTGCCAACAGTTCTGACAGTCGAAATTCACCCCTCAACTTT. Its translation: CANSSDSRNSPLNF. The genes are TRBV5-5 and TRBJ1-6; perhaps TRBD1 as D (5 bases). Germline CDR1 SGHKS, CDR2 YYEKEE (reference sequence). CDR3 length: 14 residues.

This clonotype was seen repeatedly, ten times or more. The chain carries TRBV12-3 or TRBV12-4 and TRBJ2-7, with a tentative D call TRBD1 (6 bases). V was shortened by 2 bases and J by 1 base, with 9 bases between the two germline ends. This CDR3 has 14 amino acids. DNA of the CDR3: TGTGCCAGCAGTTTACAGGGGCCGTCCTACGAGCAGTACTTC. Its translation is CASSLQGPSYEQYF.

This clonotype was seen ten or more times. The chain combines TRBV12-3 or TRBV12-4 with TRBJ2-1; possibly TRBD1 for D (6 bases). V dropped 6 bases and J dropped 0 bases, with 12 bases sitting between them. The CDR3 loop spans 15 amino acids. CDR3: CASSSGTISYNEQFF. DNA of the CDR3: TGTGCCAGCAGCTCCGGGACAATCTCCTACAATGAGCAGTTCTTC.

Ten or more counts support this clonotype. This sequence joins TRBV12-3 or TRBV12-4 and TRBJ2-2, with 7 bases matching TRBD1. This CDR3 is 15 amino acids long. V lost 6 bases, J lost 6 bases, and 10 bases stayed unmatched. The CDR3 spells CASSHRDRAAGELFF. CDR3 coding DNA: TGTGCCAGCAGCCACCGGGACAGAGCGGCCGGGGAGCTGTTTTTT.